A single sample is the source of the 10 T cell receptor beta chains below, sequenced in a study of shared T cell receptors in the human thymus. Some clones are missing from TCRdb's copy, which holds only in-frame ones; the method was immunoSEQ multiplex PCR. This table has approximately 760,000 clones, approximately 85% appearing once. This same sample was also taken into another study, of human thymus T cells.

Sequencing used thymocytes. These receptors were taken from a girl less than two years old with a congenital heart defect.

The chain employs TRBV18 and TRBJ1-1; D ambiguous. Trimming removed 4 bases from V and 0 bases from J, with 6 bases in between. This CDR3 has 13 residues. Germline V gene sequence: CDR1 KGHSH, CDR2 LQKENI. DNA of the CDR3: TGTGCCAGCTCACTTCCCTTGAACACTGAAGCTTTCTTT. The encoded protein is CASSLPLNTEAFF. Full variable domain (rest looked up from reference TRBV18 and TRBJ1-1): NAGVMQNPRHLVRRRGQEARLRCSPMKGHSHVYWYRQLPEEGLKFMVYLQKENIIDESGMPKERFSAEFPKEGPSILRIQQVVRGDSAAYFCASSLPLNTEAFFGQGTRLTVV.

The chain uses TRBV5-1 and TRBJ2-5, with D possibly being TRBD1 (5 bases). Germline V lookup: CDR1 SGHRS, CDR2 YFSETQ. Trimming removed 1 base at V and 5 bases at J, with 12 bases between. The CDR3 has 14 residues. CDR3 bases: TGCGCCAGCAGCTTGAGGGGTTACGGCGAGACCCAGTACTTC. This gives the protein CASSLRGYGETQYF. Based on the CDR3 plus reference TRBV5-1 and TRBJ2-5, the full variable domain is KAGVTQTPRYLIKTRGQQVTLSCSPISGHRSVSWYQQTPGQGLQFLFEYFSETQRNKGNFPGRFSGRQFSNSRSEMNVSTLELGDSALYLCASSLRGYGETQYFGPGTRLLVL.

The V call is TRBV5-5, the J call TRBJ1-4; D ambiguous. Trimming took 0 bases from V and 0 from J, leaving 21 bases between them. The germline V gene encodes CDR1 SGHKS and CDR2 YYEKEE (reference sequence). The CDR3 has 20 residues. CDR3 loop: CASSLVRGSRYTTTNEKLFF. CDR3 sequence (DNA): TGTGCCAGCAGCTTGGTACGTGGTTCCCGATACACAACAACTAATGAAAAACTGTTTTTT.

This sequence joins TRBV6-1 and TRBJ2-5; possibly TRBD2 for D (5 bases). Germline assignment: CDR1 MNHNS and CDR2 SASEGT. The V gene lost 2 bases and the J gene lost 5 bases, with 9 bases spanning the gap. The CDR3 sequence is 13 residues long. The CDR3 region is CASSELQRETQYF. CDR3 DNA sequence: TGTGCCAGCAGTGAACTCCAGCGGGAGACCCAGTACTTC.

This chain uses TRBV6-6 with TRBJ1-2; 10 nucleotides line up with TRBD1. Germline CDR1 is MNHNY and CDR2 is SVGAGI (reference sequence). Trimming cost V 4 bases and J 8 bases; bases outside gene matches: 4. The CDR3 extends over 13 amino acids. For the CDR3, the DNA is TGTGCCAGCAGTTCCGGGACAGGGGAAGGCTACACCTTC. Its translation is CASSSGTGEGYTF.

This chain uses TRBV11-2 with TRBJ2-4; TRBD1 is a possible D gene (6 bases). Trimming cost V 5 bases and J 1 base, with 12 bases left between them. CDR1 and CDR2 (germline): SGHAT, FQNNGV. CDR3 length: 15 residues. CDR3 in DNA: TGTGCCAGCAGCCCGGGACACTTCGCCAAAAACATTCAGTACTTC. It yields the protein CASSPGHFAKNIQYF.

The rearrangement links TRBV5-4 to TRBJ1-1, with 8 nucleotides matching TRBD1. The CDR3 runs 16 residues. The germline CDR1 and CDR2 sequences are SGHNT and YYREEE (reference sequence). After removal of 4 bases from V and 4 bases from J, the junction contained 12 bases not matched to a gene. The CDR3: CASSQGQAVMGTEAFF. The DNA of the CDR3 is TGTGCCAGCAGCCAGGGACAGGCGGTGATGGGCACTGAAGCTTTCTTT. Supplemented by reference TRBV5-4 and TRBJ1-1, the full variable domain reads ETGVTQSPTHLIKTRGQQVTLRCSSQSGHNTVSWYQQALGQGPQFIFQYYREEENGRGNFPPRFSGLQFPNYSSELNVNALELDDSALYLCASSQGQAVMGTEAFFGQGTRLTVV.

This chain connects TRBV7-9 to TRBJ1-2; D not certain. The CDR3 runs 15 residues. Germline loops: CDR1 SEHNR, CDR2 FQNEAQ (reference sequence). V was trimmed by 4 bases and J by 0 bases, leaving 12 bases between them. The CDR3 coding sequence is TGTGCCAGCAGCTCTGCTGGTCTAGCTAACTATGGCTACACCTTC. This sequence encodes CASSSAGLANYGYTF. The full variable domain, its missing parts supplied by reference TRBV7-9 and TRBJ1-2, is DTGVSQNPRHKITKRGQNVTFRCDPISEHNRLYWYRQTLGQGPEFLTYFQNEAQLEKSRLLSDRFSAERPKGSFSTLEIQRTEQGDSAMYLCASSSAGLANYGYTFGSGTRLTVV.

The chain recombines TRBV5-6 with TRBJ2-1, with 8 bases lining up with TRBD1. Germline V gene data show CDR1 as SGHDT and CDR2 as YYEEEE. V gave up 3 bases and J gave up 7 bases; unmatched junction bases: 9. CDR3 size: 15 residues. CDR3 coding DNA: TGTGCCAGCAGCTGGGACAGGAGGGGCCCGAATGAGCAGTTCTTC. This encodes CASSWDRRGPNEQFF.

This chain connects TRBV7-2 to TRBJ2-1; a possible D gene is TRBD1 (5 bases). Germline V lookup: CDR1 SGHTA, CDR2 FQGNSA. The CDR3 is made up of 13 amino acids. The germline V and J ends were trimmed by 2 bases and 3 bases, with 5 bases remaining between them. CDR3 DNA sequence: TGTGCCAGCAGCTTAAGGGGCTACAATGAGCAGTTCTTC. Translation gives CASSLRGYNEQFF.